This entry concerns a single T cell receptor beta chain. Its antigen is still unknown. This sample stems from a study of T cell responses to AZD1222 COVID-19 vaccine. Study results and caveats: Close to half of all spike-specific TCRs reportedly target regions of the variants that are unmutated.

V lost 5 bases to trimming and J lost 4 bases, with 11 bases between them. Germline V lookup: CDR1 MNHEY, CDR2 SMNVEV (reference sequence). The CDR3 has 13 residues. Generated by immunoSEQ multiplex PCR, the TCRdb table keeps only in-frame clones and is missing some. The sample yields tens of thousands of clones, about 87% seen once. Sequenced material: peripheral blood, taken on day 0 of AZD1222 vaccination. This chain connects TRBV27 to TRBJ1-1; no clear D gene. The clonotype was recovered from an adult in good health. The CDR3 region has the DNA TGTGCCAGCAGTGAGGGTTTTCGCACTGAAGCTTTCTTT. Translation gives CASSEGFRTEAFF.